This TCR beta chain was documented in a study of response to subunit inactivated influenza vaccine. General study points: Authors suggested seasonal influenza vaccinations each recruit few new T cells.

Germline V gene data show CDR1 as LGHDT and CDR2 as YNNKEL (reference sequence). The V gene lost 2 bases and the J gene lost 4 bases, with 14 bases spanning the gap. The length of the CDR3 is 15 residues. MiXCR, applied by TCRdb to the RT-PCR reads, yields one record per CDR3 protein. The repertoire holds about 700,000 distinct CDR3 sequences, with 15% to 19% as singletons. Note on this clonotype: What it binds is unknown.

The source of this sequence is a man over 45 who received an inactivated influenza vaccine. V and J are TRBV3-1 and TRBJ1-1; the D is unclear. Sequenced here: PBMCs from blood, sampled less than 13 days after vaccination. The CDR3 DNA follows: TGTGCCAGCAGCCAACTGACATCCCGGGCCACTGAAGCTTTCTTT. Translated, it gives CASSQLTSRATEAFF.